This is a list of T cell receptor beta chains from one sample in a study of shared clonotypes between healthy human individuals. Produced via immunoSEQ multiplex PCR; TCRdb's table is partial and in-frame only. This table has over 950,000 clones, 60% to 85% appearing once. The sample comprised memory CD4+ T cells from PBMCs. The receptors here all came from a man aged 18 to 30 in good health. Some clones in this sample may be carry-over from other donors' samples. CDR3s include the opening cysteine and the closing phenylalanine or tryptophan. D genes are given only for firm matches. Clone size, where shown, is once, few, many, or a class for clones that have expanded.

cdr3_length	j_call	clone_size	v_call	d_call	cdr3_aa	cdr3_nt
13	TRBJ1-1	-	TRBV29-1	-	CSVVVQGDTEAFF	TGCAGCGTTGTAGTGCAGGGTGACACTGAAGCTTTCTTT
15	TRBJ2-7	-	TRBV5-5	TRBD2	CASSLGPTSVYEQYF	TGTGCCAGCAGCTTGGGACCGACTAGCGTATACGAGCAGTACTTC
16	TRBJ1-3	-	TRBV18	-	CASSPSGPFSGNTIYF	TGTGCCAGCTCACCCTCAGGACCGTTCTCTGGAAACACCATATATTTT
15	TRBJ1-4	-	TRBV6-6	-	CASSPYRTTNEKLFF	TGTGCCAGCAGTCCGTACAGAACCACTAATGAAAAACTGTTTTTT
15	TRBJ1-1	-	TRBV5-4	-	CASSLGAGLNTEAFF	TGTGCCAGCAGCTTGGGGGCAGGATTGAACACTGAAGCTTTCTTT
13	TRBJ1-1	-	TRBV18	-	CASWGQLNTEAFF	TGTGCCAGCTGGGGACAACTGAACACTGAAGCTTTCTTT
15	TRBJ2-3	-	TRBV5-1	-	CASSLDWGGTDTQYF	TGCGCCAGCAGCTTGGATTGGGGGGGCACAGATACGCAGTATTTT
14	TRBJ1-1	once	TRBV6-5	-	CASSSENPFRKVFF	TGTGCCAGCAGTTCCGAGAACCCTTTTCGAAAGGTTTTCTTT
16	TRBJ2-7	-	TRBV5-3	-	CARSLERTAGSYEQYF	TGTGCCAGAAGCTTGGAGCGGACAGCGGGCTCCTACGAGCAGTACTTC
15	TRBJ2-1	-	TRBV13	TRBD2	CASAGLLSSYNEQFF	TGTGCCAGCGCGGGACTACTCAGCTCCTACAATGAGCAGTTCTTC
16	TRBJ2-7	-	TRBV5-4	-	CASSPGGSVPPYEQYF	TGTGCCAGCAGCCCAGGGGGGAGCGTACCCCCCTACGAGCAGTACTTC
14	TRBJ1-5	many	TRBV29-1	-	CSVATDISNQPQHF	TGCAGCGTAGCCACGGACATTAGCAATCAGCCCCAGCATTTT
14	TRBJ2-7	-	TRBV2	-	CASSEGGPLHEQYF	TGTGCCAGCAGTGAGGGGGGGCCCCTCCACGAGCAGTACTTC
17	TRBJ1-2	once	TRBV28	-	CASSFVHRAPGNYGYTF	TGTGCCAGCAGTTTTGTCCACCGGGCCCCTGGGAACTATGGCTACACCTTC
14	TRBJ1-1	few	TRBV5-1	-	CASSLENTNTEAFF	TGCGCCAGCAGCTTGGAAAACACGAACACTGAAGCTTTCTTT
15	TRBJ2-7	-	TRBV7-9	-	CASSLGGSRNHEQYF	TGTGCCAGCAGCTTAGGAGGATCCCGCAACCACGAGCAGTACTTC
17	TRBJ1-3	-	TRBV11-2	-	CASSLVKRDRSGNTIYF	TGTGCCAGCAGCTTGGTCAAAAGGGATCGCTCTGGAAACACCATATATTTT
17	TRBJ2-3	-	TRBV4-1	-	CASSQGWGGTSTDTQYF	TGCGCCAGCAGCCAGGGTTGGGGCGGAACTAGCACAGATACGCAGTATTTT
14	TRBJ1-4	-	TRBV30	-	CALGWGGLGEKLFF	TGTGCCTTAGGATGGGGGGGGCTAGGAGAAAAACTGTTTTTT
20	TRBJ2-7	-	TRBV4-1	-	CASSRLPPAGTQTRIGEQYF	TGCGCCAGCAGCCGCCTTCCCCCGGCCGGGACTCAAACAAGAATAGGGGAGCAGTACTTC
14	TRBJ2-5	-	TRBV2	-	CASSEQGYQETQYF	TGTGCCAGCAGTGAGCAGGGGTACCAAGAGACCCAGTACTTC
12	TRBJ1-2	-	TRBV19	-	CASSMLNYGYTF	TGTGCCAGTAGTATGCTGAACTATGGCTACACCTTC
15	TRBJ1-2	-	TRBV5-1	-	CASSNHLAGPSGYTF	TGCGCCAGCAGCAATCACCTTGCAGGTCCCTCGGGCTACACCTTC
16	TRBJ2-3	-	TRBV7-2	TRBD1	CASSPATGQRTDTQYF	TGTGCCAGCAGCCCGGCGACGGGACAGCGCACAGATACGCAGTATTTT
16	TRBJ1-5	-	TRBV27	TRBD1	CASRPSGQGRYQPQHF	TGTGCCAGCAGACCTAGCGGACAGGGAAGGTATCAGCCCCAGCATTTT
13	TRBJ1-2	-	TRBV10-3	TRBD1	CAISPTGIYGYTF	TGTGCCATCAGTCCGACAGGGATATATGGCTACACCTTC
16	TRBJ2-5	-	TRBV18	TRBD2	CASSQPGLAGGETQYF	TGTGCCAGCTCACAGCCTGGACTAGCGGGAGGGGAGACCCAGTACTTC
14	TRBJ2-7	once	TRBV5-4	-	CASSPEGGSREQYF	TGTGCCAGCAGCCCCGAGGGGGGGTCGAGGGAGCAGTACTTC
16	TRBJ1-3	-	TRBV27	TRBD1	CASSPTGGKIGNTIYF	TGTGCCAGCAGCCCAACAGGGGGCAAAATTGGAAACACCATATATTTT
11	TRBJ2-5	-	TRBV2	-	CASSVSFGQYF	TGTGCCAGCAGTGTAAGTTTCGGGCAGTACTTC
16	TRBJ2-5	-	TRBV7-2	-	CASSLSLRGSQETQYF	TGTGCCAGCAGCTTAAGTTTGAGGGGTTCCCAGGAGACCCAGTACTTC
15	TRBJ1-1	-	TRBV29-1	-	CSVEEYRQLNTEAFF	TGCAGCGTTGAAGAATACCGGCAGTTGAACACTGAAGCTTTCTTT
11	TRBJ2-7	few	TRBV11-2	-	CASTAAYEQYF	TGTGCCAGCACGGCGGCCTACGAGCAGTACTTC